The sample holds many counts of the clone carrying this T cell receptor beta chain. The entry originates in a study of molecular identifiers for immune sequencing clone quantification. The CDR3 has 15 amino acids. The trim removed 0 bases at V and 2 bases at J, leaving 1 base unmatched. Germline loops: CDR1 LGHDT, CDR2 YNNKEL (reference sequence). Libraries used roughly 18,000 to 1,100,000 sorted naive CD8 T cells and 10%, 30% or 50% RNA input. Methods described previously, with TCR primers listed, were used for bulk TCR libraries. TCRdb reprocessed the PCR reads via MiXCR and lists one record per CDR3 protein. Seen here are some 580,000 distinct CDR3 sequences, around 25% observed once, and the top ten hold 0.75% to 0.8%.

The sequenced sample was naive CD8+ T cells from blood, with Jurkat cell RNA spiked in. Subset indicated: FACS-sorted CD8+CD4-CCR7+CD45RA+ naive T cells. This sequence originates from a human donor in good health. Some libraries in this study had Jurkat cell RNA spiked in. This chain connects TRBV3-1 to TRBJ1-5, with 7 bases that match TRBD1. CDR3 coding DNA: TGTGCCAGCAGCCAAGATGGGACAGGCAATCAGCCCCAGCATTTT. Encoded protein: CASSQDGTGNQPQHF. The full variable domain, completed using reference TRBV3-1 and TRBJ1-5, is DTAVSQTPKYLVTQMGNDKSIKCEQNLGHDTMYWYKQDSKKFLKIMFSYNNKELIINETVPNRFSPKSPDKAHLNLHINSLELGDSAVYFCASSQDGTGNQPQHFGDGTRLSIL.